These 10 T cell receptor beta chains were sequenced from one sample in a study of CD8+ T cells in alopecia areata. As the sequencing template, cDNA was produced by extracting RNA and reverse transcribing it. Generated by immunoSEQ multiplex PCR, the TCRdb table keeps only in-frame clones and is missing some. Here the sample spans 200,000 to 250,000 clones, about 53% being singletons. The input for sequencing was CD4+ T cells sorted from blood, taken at week 0. Source of these receptors: a human donor with alopecia areata.

As regards this clone: An end of the junction does not agree with germline; a read error may underlie this. This sequence joins TRBV10-3 and TRBJ1-2, with 9 bases that match TRBD1. The germline CDR1 and CDR2 sequences are ENHRY and SYGVKD. This CDR3 is 16 amino acids long. CDR3 nucleotides: TGTGCCAGCAGTGCACAACCCGGGACAGGGACCCATGGCTACACCTTC. Its protein product is CASSAQPGTGTHGYTF.

This clone has only a few counts. This chain links TRBV6-1 with TRBJ1-6; D gene ambiguous. Germline V gene sequence: CDR1 MNHNS, CDR2 SASEGT. Trimming left V 0 bases short and J 4 bases short, with 10 bases between. The CDR3 extends over 16 amino acids. The CDR3 bases are TGTGCCAGCAGTGAAGCCGACGGACTGTATAATTCACCCCTCCACTTT. Its translation is CASSEADGLYNSPLHF.

The chain employs TRBV10-3 and TRBJ2-1; 9 bases line up with TRBD2. Germline V gives CDR1 ENHRY, CDR2 SYGVKD. J lost 9 bases, V lost 0 bases, and 9 bases had no gene match. The CDR3 extends over 16 amino acids. For the CDR3, the DNA is TGTGCCATCAGTGAGTCGGCGGGGGGGCCGATGAGTGAGCAGTTCTTC. This sequence encodes CAISESAGGPMSEQFF.

The rearrangement links TRBV19 to TRBJ2-7; TRBD1 aligns across 7 bases. Germline V gene data show CDR1 as LNHDA and CDR2 as SQIVND (reference sequence). The CDR3 extends over 12 amino acids. Trimming took 6 bases from V and 6 from J; bases not matched to a gene: 5. The CDR3 sequence: CASSDRVAEQYF. DNA for the CDR3: TGTGCCAGTAGCGACAGGGTGGCCGAGCAGTACTTC.

The chain recombines TRBV6-1 with TRBJ1-5; TRBD1 might be the D (5 bases). Germline CDR1 and CDR2: MNHNS and SASEGT. V was trimmed by 6 bases and J by 7 bases, leaving 19 bases between them. The CDR3 totals 15 residues. The CDR3: CASRPGGGRGQPQHF. DNA for the CDR3: TGTGCCAGCAGGCCCGGGGGAGGTAGAGGGCAGCCCCAGCATTTT.

This clone was detected a few times. The chain combines TRBV19 with TRBJ1-1; no clear D. The CDR3 is 11 residues long. V was pared by 5 bases and J by 4 bases, with 5 bases between. From germline, CDR1 is LNHDA and CDR2 SQIVND (reference sequence). In DNA, the CDR3 is TGTGCCAGTAGTGAGTTCACTGAAGCTTTCTTT. It yields the protein CASSEFTEAFF.

The rearrangement links TRBV5-1 to TRBJ2-5, with 10 bases lining up with TRBD2. The trim removed 4 bases at V and 4 bases at J, leaving 10 bases unmatched. The CDR3 sequence is 16 residues long. Per the germline V gene, CDR1 is SGHRS and CDR2 is YFSETQ. The CDR3 reads CASSAKPSGSGETQYF. CDR3 sequence (DNA): TGCGCCAGCAGCGCAAAACCTAGCGGGAGTGGAGAGACCCAGTACTTC.

This chain uses TRBV6-1 with TRBJ2-5; D possibly corresponds to TRBD1 (5 bases). CDR1 is MNHNS and CDR2 is SASEGT in the germline V gene. The CDR3 length is 15 residues. Trimming cost V 4 bases and J 2 bases, with 14 bases left between them. As DNA, the CDR3 is TGTGCCAGCAGTGTGGGGCACAGGCCTCAAGAGACCCAGTACTTC. Translated: CASSVGHRPQETQYF.

This rearrangement joins TRBV30 to TRBJ1-2, with 8 bases that match TRBD1. The germline gives CDR1 GTSNPN, CDR2 SVGIG (reference sequence). The V gene end was trimmed by 4 bases and the J gene end by 8 bases; junction bases not matched to a gene: 9. The CDR3 consists of 13 residues. CDR3 sequence: CAWTKQGVDGYTF. In nucleotides, the CDR3 is TGTGCCTGGACGAAACAGGGGGTAGACGGCTACACCTTC.

This clone was counted only a few times. V is TRBV13 and J is TRBJ1-1, with D possibly matching TRBD1 (5 bases). Trimming removed 6 bases from V and 8 bases from J, with 19 bases in between. The germline gives CDR1 PRHDT, CDR2 FYEKMQ (reference sequence). CDR3 length: 14 amino acids. CDR3 sequence: CASRKRDHLTEAFF. CDR3 bases: TGTGCCAGCAGGAAACGGGACCACCTAACCGAAGCTTTCTTT. Together with reference TRBV13 and TRBJ1-1, the CDR3 gives the full variable domain: AAGVIQSPRHLIKEKRETATLKCYPIPRHDTVYWYQQGPGQDPQFLISFYEKMQSDKGSIPDRFSAQQFSDYHSELNMSSLELGDSALYFCASRKRDHLTEAFFGQGTRLTVV.